A single TCR beta chain is shown here with its context. This entry comes from a study of blood T cell repertoires in COVID-19. Study as a whole: Acute-phase and convalescent COVID-19 samples originated in the United States, Italy and Spain.

In the authors' workflow: Amplifying reference gene primers gave estimates of nucleated cell counts. The table came from immunoSEQ multiplex PCR; TCRdb's copy has only in-frame clones and leaves some out. V and J calls and clone size are copied from that table; D and trimming were computed from the DNA. This sample has 300,000 to 400,000 clones, with approximately 86% found just once. The CDR3 runs 16 residues. The germline V gene has CDR1 MNHEY and CDR2 SVGAGI. Trimming at V came to 2 bases and at J to 2 bases, leaving 5 bases not matched to a gene. V and J are TRBV6-5 and TRBJ2-3; the match to TRBD2 covers 9 bases. The sample was peripheral blood. The sequence was collected from a man between 25 and 39 years old with COVID-19, enrolled during active disease. CDR3 protein: CASSYLAGSFTDTQYF. CDR3 DNA: TGTGCCAGCAGTTACCTAGCGGGGAGTTTCACAGATACGCAGTATTTT.